The entry below gives a single T cell receptor (beta chain) sequence along with its context. The antigen remains unidentified. This sample is drawn from a study of blood T cells in healthy people across ages. Alongside a J-beta primer mix, a sample-barcoded 5' primer served in a second PCR lasting roughly 7 to 12 cycles. The yield of each sample was at least 2.5 million CDR3-containing paired-end reads. From the 5' RACE reads, TCRdb called clonotypes with MiXCR, one entry per CDR3 protein. The table records 1,500,000 or so distinct CDR3 sequences, 40% to 45% of them present only once. The CDR3 has 15 amino acids. Germline assignment: CDR1 SGHTA and CDR2 FQGNSA. After removal of 1 base from V and 7 bases from J, the junction contained 5 bases not matched to a gene. Broader study findings: The study found more naive CD4+ cells and higher diversity in long-lived than aged donors. Measured against age, TCR beta diversity per million T cells decreased in a roughly linear manner. Percentage of naive T cells showed a strong correlation with TCR beta diversity.

V and J are TRBV7-2 and TRBJ2-1, with TRBD2 identical over 9 bases. The TCR was taken from a woman aged 18-29 years in good health. Source material: blood. DNA for the CDR3: TGTGCCAGCAGCTTAGATAGCGGGAGCAGGAATGAGCAGTTCTTC. Its translation: CASSLDSGSRNEQFF.